Included here is one T cell receptor beta chain sequence, with context. Study processing details: For nucleated cells, counts were estimated from reference gene primer amplification. TCRdb's table, derived via immunoSEQ multiplex PCR, lists solely in-frame clones and lacks some. That table gives V, J and clone size, and the DNA gave D and trimming. Of over 200,000 clones in the sample, over 75% were seen once. The data belong to a study of blood T cell repertoires in COVID-19. Study overall: Collection of acute and convalescent COVID-19 samples took place in the United States, Italy and Spain. Sources were T cells, B-cell-depleted T cells, or PBMCs; the material itself was cDNA or gDNA.

Germline V lookup: CDR1 SGHTA, CDR2 FQGNSA. The length of the CDR3 is 14 residues. The J segment lost 4 bases and the V segment lost 4 bases, leaving 6 bases of the junction unmatched. The source of this sequence is a woman in her 30s with acute or convalescent COVID-19. What was sequenced was peripheral blood. The chain is built from TRBV7-2 and TRBJ2-7, with 8 bases matching TRBD1. This CDR3 is CASSYRDRPYEQYF. The CDR3 DNA is TGTGCCAGCAGCTACCGGGACAGGCCATACGAGCAGTACTTC. Using reference TRBV7-2 and TRBJ2-7 for the parts outside the CDR3, the full variable domain is GAGVSQSPSNKVTEKGKDVELRCDPISGHTALYWYRQSLGQGLEFLIYFQGNSAPDKSGLPSDRFSAERTGGSVSTLTIQRTQQEDSAVYLCASSYRDRPYEQYFGPGTRLTVT.